This TCR beta chain was sequenced for a study of blood T cells in healthy people across ages. General study findings and limits: The CMV status of each donor remained undetermined, and this could have confounded shifts in expanded clonotypes.

With respect to this clonotype: The antigen remains unidentified.

It was with a sample-barcoded 5' primer and a J-beta primer mix that a second PCR of roughly 6 to 12 cycles was run. Every molecule of cDNA carried a tag from a template-switch adaptor with 12 random nucleotides. TCRdb called the 5' RACE reads again in MiXCR, with one record for every CDR3 protein. Of about 640,000 distinct CDR3 sequences in the sample, roughly 53% were seen once. It was around 10 milliliters of peripheral blood that were drawn from each donor. Each sample yielded at least 5.5 micrograms of PBMC total RNA. V gave up 5 bases and J gave up 9 bases; unmatched junction bases: 9. The CDR3 loop spans 15 amino acids.

This TCR was sampled from a man in his 60s in good health. Material for sequencing was blood. The rearrangement joins TRBV12-3 or TRBV12-4 to TRBJ2-1; 11 bases are a match to TRBD2. The CDR3 DNA sequence: TGTGCCAGCAGTGGGACTAGCGGCCGGAGGGGTGAGCAGTTCTTC. Its protein product is CASSGTSGRRGEQFF.